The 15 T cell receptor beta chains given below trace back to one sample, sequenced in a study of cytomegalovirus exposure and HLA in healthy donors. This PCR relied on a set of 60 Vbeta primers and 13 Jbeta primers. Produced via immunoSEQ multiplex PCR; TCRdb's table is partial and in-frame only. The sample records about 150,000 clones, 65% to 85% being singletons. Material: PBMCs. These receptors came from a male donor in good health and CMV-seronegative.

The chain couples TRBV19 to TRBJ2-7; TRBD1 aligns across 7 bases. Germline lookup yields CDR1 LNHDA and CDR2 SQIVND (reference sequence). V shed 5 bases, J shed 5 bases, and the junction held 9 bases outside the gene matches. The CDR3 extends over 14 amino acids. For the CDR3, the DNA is TGTGCCAGTAGTCCGAGACAGGGCACCCACGAGCAGTACTTC. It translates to CASSPRQGTHEQYF.

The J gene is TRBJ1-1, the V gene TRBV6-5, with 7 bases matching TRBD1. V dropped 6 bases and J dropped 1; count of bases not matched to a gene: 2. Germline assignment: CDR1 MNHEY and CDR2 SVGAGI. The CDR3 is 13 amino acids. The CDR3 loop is CASRRQGNTEAFF. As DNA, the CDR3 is TGTGCCAGCAGACGACAGGGGAACACTGAAGCTTTCTTT.

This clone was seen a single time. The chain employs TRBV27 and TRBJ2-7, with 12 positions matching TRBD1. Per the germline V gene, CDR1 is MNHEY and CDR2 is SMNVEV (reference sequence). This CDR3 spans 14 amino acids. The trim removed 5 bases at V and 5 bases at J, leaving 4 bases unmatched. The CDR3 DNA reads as TGTGCCAGCAGTCCAAGGGACAGGGGGCACGAGCAGTACTTC. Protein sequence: CASSPRDRGHEQYF.

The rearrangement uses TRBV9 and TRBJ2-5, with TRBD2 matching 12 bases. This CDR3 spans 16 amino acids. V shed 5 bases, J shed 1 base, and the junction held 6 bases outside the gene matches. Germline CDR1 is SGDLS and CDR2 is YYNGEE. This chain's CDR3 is CASSQGLAGTQETQYF. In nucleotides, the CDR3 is TGTGCCAGCAGTCAAGGACTAGCGGGAACCCAAGAGACCCAGTACTTC.

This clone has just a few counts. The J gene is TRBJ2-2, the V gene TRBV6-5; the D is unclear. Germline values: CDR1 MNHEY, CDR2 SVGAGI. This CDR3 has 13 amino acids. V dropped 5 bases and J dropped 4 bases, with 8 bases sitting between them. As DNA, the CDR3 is TGTGCCAGCAGTATCCCGGGCACCGGGGAGCTGTTTTTT. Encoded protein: CASSIPGTGELFF.

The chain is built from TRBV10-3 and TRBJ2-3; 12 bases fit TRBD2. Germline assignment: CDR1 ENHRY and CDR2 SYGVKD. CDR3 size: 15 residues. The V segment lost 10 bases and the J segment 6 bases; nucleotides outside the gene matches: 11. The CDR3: CATSPSGRAWDTQYF. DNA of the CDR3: TGTGCCACCTCGCCTAGCGGGAGGGCCTGGGATACGCAGTATTTT.

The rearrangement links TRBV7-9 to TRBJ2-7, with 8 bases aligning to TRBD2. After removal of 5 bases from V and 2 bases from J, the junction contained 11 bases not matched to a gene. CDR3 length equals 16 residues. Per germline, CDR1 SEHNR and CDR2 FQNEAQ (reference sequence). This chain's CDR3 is CASSPGGGRMTYEQYF. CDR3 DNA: TGTGCCAGCAGCCCGGGGGGCGGGAGGATGACCTACGAGCAGTACTTC.

The CDR3 is CASGGQHEAFF. As DNA, the CDR3 is TGCGCCAGCGGCGGGCAACATGAAGCTTTCTTT. The gene calls are TRBV4-3 and TRBJ1-1; D call uncertain. CDR1 is LGHNA and CDR2 is YSLEER in the germline V gene. V dropped 8 bases and J dropped 7 bases, with 11 bases sitting between them. The CDR3 length is 11 residues.

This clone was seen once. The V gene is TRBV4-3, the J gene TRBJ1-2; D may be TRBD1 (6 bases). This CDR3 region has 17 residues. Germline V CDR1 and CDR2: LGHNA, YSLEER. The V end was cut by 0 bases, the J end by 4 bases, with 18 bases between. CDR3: CASSQERAGALGYGYTF. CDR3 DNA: TGCGCCAGCAGCCAAGAGCGGGCGGGGGCTCTGGGCTATGGCTACACCTTC.

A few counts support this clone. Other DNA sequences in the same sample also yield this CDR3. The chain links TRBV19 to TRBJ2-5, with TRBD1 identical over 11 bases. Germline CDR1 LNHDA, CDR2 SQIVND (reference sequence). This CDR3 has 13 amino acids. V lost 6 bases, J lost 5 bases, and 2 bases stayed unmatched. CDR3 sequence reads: CASRDRGQETQYF. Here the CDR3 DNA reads TGTGCCAGTAGGGACAGGGGGCAGGAGACCCAGTACTTC.

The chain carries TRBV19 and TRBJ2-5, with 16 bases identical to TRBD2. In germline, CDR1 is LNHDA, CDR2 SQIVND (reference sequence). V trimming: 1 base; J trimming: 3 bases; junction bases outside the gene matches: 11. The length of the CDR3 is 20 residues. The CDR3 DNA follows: TGTGCCAGTAGTATAGCCGCTGCGGGACTAGCGGGGGGGCCAAAAGAGACCCAGTACTTC. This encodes CASSIAAAGLAGGPKETQYF.

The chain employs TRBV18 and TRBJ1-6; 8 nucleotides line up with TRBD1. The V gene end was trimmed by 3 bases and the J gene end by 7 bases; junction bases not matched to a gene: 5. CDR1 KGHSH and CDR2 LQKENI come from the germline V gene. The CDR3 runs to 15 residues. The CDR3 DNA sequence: TGTGCCAGCTCACCTCAGGGGGCGAAGAATTCACCCCTCCACTTT. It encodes CASSPQGAKNSPLHF.

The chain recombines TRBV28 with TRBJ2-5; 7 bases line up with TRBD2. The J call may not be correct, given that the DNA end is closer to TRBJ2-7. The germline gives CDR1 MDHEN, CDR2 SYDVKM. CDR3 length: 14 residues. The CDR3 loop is CATQKPGGTYEQYF. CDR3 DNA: TGTGCCACCCAAAAACCGGGGGGAACCTACGAGCAGTACTTC.

CDR3 in amino acids: CAISGTLEQYF. The CDR3 DNA follows: TGTGCCATCAGTGGTACTCTCGAGCAGTACTTC. V gene TRBV10-3 combines with J gene TRBJ2-5; D call uncertain. The J call may be mistaken, given a closer DNA end match to TRBJ2-7. CDR1 ENHRY and CDR2 SYGVKD come from the germline V gene. The CDR3 has 11 residues.

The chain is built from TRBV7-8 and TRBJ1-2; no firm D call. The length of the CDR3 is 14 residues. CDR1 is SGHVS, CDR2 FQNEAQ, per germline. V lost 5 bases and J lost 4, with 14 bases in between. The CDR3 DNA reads TGTGCCAGCAGCCCTCGGGGAGGGTCCTATGGCTACACCTTC. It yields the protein CASSPRGGSYGYTF.